This TCR beta chain was observed in a study of CD8 T cells in ankylosing spondylitis (dated by TCRdb to 2017 to 2019). Regarding the complete study: The study profiled T cell receptor beta repertoires in healthy donors and ankylosing spondylitis patients to find disease-linked TCR variants. The full study cohort comprised 25 ankylosing spondylitis patients and some 100 healthy donors. Peripheral blood was sampled, and synovial fluid was additionally collected from ankylosing spondylitis patients.

The CDR3 contains 15 residues, cysteine and phenylalanine counted. Only the CDR3 region is kept as DNA, spanning 45 bases read in frame from base 1. Reading the germline V gene gives CDR1 SGHDT and CDR2 YYEEEE. Trimming at the junction amounts to 0 bases on V and 6 bases on J, and the germline ends lie 13 bases apart. Sequencing was performed on an Illumina HiSeq 2500. TCR beta libraries were prepared by quantitative 5'-RACE with molecular barcodes. The source study handled its data this way. A new computational method, built on a probabilistic model of VDJ rearrangement, was used to identify disease-linked TCR variants. The public sequencing data were trimmed at Q25 with fastp and processed into clonotypes with MiXCR by TCRdb, which kept only in-frame beta chains. Here each entry gathers all rows of one CDR3 protein and keeps the most common genes and DNA. In this record, the V and J calls reflect TCRdb's handling and not the investigators' own analysis. This sample comprises around 300,000 distinct CDR3 sequences, around 10% of them detected only once. In total, the top ten clones hold about a tenth of the sample.

Beyond this particular receptor, the publication reports: Blood from ankylosing spondylitis patients appeared to be characterized by a TCR beta motif made up of seven or eight highly homologous amino acid variants. The disease-linked clones were reported as significantly enriched in matched synovial fluid samples from ankylosing spondylitis patients. Some TCR beta motif variants had previously been reported in synovial fluid and blood of reactive arthritis patients, which suggested common disease-initiation mechanisms. In peripheral blood, the disease-linked clones were found at relatively low frequencies and had a CD8+ phenotype.

In this sample, this clonotype turned up many times. This receptor's antigen is unknown. No quality values exist for individual bases; no much larger clone is one base distant. This clonotype originated in a female donor with ankylosing spondylitis or in good health (not recorded which). Material: blood, either unsorted or a sorted T cell fraction (not recorded which). The rearranged segments are TRBV5-6 and TRBJ2-1; no D gene call is confident. CDR3 protein: CASSLGIMQGNEQFF. The nucleotide sequence is given as TGTGCCAGCAGCTTGGGGATTATGCAAGGCAATGAGCAGTTCTTC.